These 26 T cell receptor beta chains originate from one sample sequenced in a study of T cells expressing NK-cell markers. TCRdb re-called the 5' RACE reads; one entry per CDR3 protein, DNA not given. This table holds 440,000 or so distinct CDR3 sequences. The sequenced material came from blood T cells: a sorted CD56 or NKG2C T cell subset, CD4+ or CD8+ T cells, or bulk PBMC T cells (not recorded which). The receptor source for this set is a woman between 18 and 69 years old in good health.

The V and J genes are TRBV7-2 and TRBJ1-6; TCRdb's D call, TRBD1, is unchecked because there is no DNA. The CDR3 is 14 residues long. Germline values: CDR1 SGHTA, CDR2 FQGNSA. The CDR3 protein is CASSLAQGNSPLHF.

The chain's CDR3 is CASTTGDGTEAFF. V gene TRBV7-3 combines with J gene TRBJ1-1; the TCRdb call, TRBD1, lacks DNA for checking. CDR1 is SGHTA, CDR2 FQGTGA, per germline. The CDR3 is 13 amino acids.

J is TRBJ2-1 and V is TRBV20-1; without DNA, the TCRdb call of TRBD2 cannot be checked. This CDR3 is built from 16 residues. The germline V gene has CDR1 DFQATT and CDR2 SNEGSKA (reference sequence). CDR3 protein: CSAEPTSGGSYNEQFF.

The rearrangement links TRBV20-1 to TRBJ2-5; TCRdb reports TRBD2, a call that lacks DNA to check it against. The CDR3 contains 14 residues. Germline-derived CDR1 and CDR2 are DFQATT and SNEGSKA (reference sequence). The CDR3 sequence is CSARGTSGQETQYF.

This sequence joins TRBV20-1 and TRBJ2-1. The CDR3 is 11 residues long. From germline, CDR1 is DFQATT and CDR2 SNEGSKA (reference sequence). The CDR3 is CSAAAYNEQFF.

CDR3 loop: CASSLPAGGQETQYF. This rearrangement joins TRBV11-1 to TRBJ2-5; the TCRdb D gene call, TRBD1, has no DNA to confirm it. In germline, CDR1 is SGHAT, CDR2 FQDESV (reference sequence). The CDR3 consists of 15 residues. Supplemented by reference TRBV11-1 and TRBJ2-5, the full variable domain reads EAEVAQSPRYKITEKSQAVAFWCDPISGHATLYWYRQILGQGPELLVQFQDESVVDDSQLPKDRFSAERLKGVDSTLKIQPAELGDSAMYLCASSLPAGGQETQYFGPGTRLLVL.

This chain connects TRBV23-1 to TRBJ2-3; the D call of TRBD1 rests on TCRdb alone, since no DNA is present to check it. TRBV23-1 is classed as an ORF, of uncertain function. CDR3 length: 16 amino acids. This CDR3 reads CASSQTGTGSIDTQYF.

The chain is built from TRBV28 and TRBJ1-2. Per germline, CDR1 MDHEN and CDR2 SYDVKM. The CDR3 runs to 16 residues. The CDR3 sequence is CASSSTFRTQGHGYTF.

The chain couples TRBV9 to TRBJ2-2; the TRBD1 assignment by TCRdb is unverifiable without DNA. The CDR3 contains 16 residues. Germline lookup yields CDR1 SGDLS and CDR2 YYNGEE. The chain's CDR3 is CASSPRQGIGTGELFF.

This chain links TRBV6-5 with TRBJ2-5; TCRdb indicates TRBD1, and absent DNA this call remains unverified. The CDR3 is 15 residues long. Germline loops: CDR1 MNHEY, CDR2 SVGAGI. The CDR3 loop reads CASSSWTGGQETQYF.

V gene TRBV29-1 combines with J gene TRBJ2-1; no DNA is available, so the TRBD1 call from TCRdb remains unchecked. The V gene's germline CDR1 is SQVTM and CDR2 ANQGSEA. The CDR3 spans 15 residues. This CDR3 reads CSVVGGGSIYNEQFF.

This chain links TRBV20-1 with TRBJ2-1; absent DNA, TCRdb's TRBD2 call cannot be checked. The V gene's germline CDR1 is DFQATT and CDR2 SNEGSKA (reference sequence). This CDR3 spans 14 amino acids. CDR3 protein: CSAPSASGADEQFF.

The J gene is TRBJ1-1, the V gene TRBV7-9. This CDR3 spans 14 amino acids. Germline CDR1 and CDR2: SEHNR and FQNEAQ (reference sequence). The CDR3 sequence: CASSLEGTRTEAFF.

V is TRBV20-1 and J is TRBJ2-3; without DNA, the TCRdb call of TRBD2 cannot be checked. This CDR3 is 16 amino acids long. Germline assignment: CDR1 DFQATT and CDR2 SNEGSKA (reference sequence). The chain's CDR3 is CSARTATRSLTDTQYF.

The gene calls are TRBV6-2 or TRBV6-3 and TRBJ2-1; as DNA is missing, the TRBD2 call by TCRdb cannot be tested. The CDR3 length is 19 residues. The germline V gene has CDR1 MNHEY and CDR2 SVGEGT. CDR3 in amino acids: CASSYTQTLLAGENNEQFF.

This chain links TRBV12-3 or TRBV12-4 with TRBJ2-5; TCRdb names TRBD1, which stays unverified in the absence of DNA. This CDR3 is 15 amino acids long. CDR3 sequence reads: CASSSGQGSLETQYF.

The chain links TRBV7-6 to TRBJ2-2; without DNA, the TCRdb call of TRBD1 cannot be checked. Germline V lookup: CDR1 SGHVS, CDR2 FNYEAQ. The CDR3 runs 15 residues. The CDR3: CASRRGQEYTGELFF.

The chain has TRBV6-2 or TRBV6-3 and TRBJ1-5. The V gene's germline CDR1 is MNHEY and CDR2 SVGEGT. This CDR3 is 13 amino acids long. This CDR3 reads CASSYPGPQPQHF.

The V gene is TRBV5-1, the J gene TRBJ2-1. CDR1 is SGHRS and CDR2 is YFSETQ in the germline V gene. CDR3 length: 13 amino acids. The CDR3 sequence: CASSLEWVGEQFF.

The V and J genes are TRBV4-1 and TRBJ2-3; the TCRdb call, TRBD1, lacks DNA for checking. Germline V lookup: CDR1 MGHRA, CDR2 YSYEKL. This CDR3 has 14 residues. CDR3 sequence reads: CASSQPVGADTQYF.

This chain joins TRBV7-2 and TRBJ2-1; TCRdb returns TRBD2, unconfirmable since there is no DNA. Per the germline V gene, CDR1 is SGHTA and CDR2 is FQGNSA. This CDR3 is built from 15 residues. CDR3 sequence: CASSLVRLADNEQFF. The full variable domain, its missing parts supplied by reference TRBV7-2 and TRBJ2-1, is GAGVSQSPSNKVTEKGKDVELRCDPISGHTALYWYRQSLGQGLEFLIYFQGNSAPDKSGLPSDRFSAERTGGSVSTLTIQRTQQEDSAVYLCASSLVRLADNEQFFGPGTRLTVL.

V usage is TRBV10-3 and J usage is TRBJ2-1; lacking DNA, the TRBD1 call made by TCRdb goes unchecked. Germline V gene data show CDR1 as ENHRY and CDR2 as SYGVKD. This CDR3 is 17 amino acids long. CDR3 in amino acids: CAISESTGTGGVHEQFF.

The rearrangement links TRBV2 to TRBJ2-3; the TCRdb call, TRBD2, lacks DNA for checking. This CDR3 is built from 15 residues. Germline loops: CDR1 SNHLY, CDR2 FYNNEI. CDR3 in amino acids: CASTLGTSGTDTQYF.

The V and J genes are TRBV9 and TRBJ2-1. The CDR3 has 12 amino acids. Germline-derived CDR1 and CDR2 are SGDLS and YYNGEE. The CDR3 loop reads CASSPRTRKQFF.

CDR3 in amino acids: CASSSNDPGYTF. The chain uses TRBV7-8 and TRBJ1-2. CDR1 is SGHVS and CDR2 is FQNEAQ in the germline V gene. This CDR3 comprises 12 residues.

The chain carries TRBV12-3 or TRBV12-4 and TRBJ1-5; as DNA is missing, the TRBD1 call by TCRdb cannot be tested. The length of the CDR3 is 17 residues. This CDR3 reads CASSSSLDGQGAQPQHF.